These T cell receptor beta chains were read from a single sample in a study of radiotherapy plus CTLA-4 blockade in lung cancer. Repertoires were generated with immunoSEQ multiplex PCR, while TCRdb's copy carries only in-frame clones and drops some. The sample has 32,000 or so clones; roughly three quarters are singletons. The specimen was peripheral blood, collected from a patient treated with radiotherapy plus ipilimumab. The source of these receptors is a human donor with non-small cell lung cancer that progressed on radiotherapy plus ipilimumab. Both conserved end residues are part of each CDR3. The D gene is left open where the match is weak. Rows give clone size only sometimes, using once, few, many, or a class for an expanded clone.

d_gene,v_gene,abundance,len,j_gene,CDR3aa,CDR3nt
.,TRBV19,.,15,TRBJ1-5,CASSMSLLRHQPQHF,TGTGCCAGTAGTATGTCCCTTCTACGCCATCAGCCCCAGCATTTT
.,TRBV11-2,.,11,TRBJ2-7,CASSLGDEQYF,TGTGCCAGCAGCTTAGGTGACGAGCAGTACTTC
TRBD1,TRBV18,.,16,TRBJ1-2,CASSPTGQASNYGYTF,TGTGCCAGCTCACCAACGGGACAGGCCTCTAACTATGGCTACACCTTC
.,TRBV11-2,.,12,TRBJ2-1,CASSRSYNEQFF,TGTGCCAGCAGCCGCTCCTACAATGAGCAGTTCTTC
.,TRBV9,.,13,TRBJ1-5,CASSAGAGQPQHF,TGTGCCAGCAGCGCAGGGGCGGGACAGCCCCAGCATTTT
.,TRBV29-1,.,14,TRBJ1-1,CSADVVRTTPEAFF,TGCAGCGCCGATGTGGTCAGGACGACGCCTGAAGCTTTCTTT
TRBD1,TRBV6-5,.,13,TRBJ1-2,CASRTDRGGGYTF,TGTGCCAGCAGGACCGACAGGGGAGGTGGCTACACCTTC
.,TRBV5-1,.,16,TRBJ2-1,CASTLGPGGTYNEQFF,TGCGCCAGCACCCTCGGCCCAGGGGGGACCTACAATGAGCAGTTCTTC
.,TRBV13,once,15,TRBJ1-1,CASSLRQRLNTEAFF,TGTGCCAGCAGCCTGAGACAGCGATTGAACACTGAAGCTTTCTTT
.,TRBV7-8,.,15,TRBJ1-1,CASSLGDLTNTEAFF,TGTGCCAGCAGCTTAGGCGACCTGACGAACACTGAAGCTTTCTTT
.,TRBV28,.,15,TRBJ2-5,CASSPPSESQETQYF,TGTGCCAGCAGCCCACCTTCCGAGTCACAAGAGACCCAGTACTTC
TRBD2,TRBV27,.,15,TRBJ2-1,CASSHGTSGIVEQFF,TGTGCCAGCAGTCACGGGACTAGCGGGATTGTTGAGCAGTTCTTC
.,TRBV7-2,.,15,TRBJ2-2,CASSLARVNTGELFF,TGTGCCAGCAGCCTGGCGCGTGTGAACACCGGGGAGCTGTTTTTT
.,TRBV28,few,17,TRBJ2-7,CASSSLFRTVGLYEQYF,TGTGCCAGCAGTTCCCTATTTAGGACAGTTGGACTTTACGAGCAGTACTTC
.,TRBV18,.,13,TRBJ2-7,CASSPPGTYEQYF,TGTGCCAGCTCACCACCGGGAACCTACGAGCAGTACTTC
.,TRBV5-1,.,12,TRBJ2-3,CASSLTQDTQYF,TGCGCCAGCAGCTTGACTCAAGATACGCAGTATTTT
.,TRBV10-3,.,14,TRBJ1-5,CAVKTALDNQPQHF,TGTGCCGTGAAGACAGCCTTGGACAATCAGCCCCAGCATTTT
TRBD2,TRBV28,.,17,TRBJ2-3,CASSLRTSGSGTDTQYF,TGTGCCAGCAGTCTCCGGACTAGCGGGAGCGGGACAGATACGCAGTATTTT
.,TRBV2,.,15,TRBJ1-6,CASSVQGRVRSPLHF,TGTGCCAGCAGTGTACAGGGAAGGGTGAGATCACCCCTCCACTTT
TRBD1,TRBV6-5,.,14,TRBJ1-5,CASSLTGTNQPQHF,TGTGCCAGCAGCTTGACAGGGACTAATCAGCCCCAGCATTTT
.,TRBV7-9,.,15,TRBJ1-1,CASSLGPSGNTEAFF,TGTGCCAGCAGCTTGGGACCCAGTGGGAACACTGAAGCTTTCTTT
.,TRBV7-2,.,13,TRBJ1-1,CASSSQQGTEAFF,TGTGCCAGCAGCTCCCAGCAGGGCACTGAAGCTTTCTTT
TRBD2,TRBV5-6,.,15,TRBJ2-3,CASNRLAGGTDTQYF,TGTGCCAGCAACCGACTAGCGGGGGGCACAGATACGCAGTATTTT
.,TRBV6-1,once,15,TRBJ1-2,CASSEARAIVYGYTF,TGTGCCAGCAGTGAAGCGCGAGCGATCGTCTATGGTTACACCTTC
.,TRBV27,few,16,TRBJ2-1,CASSGGGGPAYNEQFF,TGTGCCAGCAGCGGAGGGGGCGGGCCAGCGTACAATGAGCAGTTCTTC
.,TRBV28,.,15,TRBJ1-3,CASSFRQTLGNTIYF,TGTGCCAGCAGTTTTCGACAGACACTTGGAAACACCATATATTTT
.,TRBV4-2,.,12,TRBJ1-5,CASSQEDQPQHF,TGTGCCAGCAGCCAAGAAGATCAGCCCCAGCATTTT
.,TRBV5-4,.,13,TRBJ2-3,CASSPSGTDTQYF,TGTGCCAGCAGCCCCTCGGGAACAGATACGCAGTATTTT
TRBD1,TRBV27,.,16,TRBJ1-1,CASSPTRQGSGTEAFF,TGTGCCAGCAGTCCCACTAGACAGGGGTCGGGCACTGAAGCTTTCTTT
.,TRBV11-2,medium-sized,15,TRBJ2-6,CASSFHSSGANVLTF,TGTGCCAGCAGCTTTCATAGCTCTGGGGCCAACGTCCTGACTTTC
.,TRBV2,.,13,TRBJ2-1,CASSPTGSNEQFF,TGTGCCAGCAGTCCAACAGGGAGCAATGAGCAGTTCTTC
.,TRBV10-1,.,14,TRBJ2-7,CASRPGSSSGEQYF,TGCGCCAGCAGGCCCGGGAGTAGCAGCGGCGAGCAGTACTTC
.,TRBV19,.,14,TRBJ2-2,CASSIDLRAGELFF,TGTGCCAGTAGTATAGATTTAAGGGCCGGGGAGCTGTTTTTT
.,TRBV9,few,15,TRBJ2-3,CASSVGGDITDTQYF,TGTGCCAGCAGCGTAGGAGGTGATATCACAGATACGCAGTATTTT
.,TRBV6-1,.,16,TRBJ2-7,CASSESQGLFIYEQYF,TGTGCCAGCAGTGAATCCCAGGGCCTGTTTATATACGAGCAGTACTTC
TRBD1,TRBV19,.,16,TRBJ1-5,CASTLLPGQGNQPQHF,TGTGCCAGTACACTTCTACCGGGACAGGGTAATCAGCCCCAGCATTTT
TRBD1,TRBV28,.,14,TRBJ1-1,CASSWTGGDTEAFF,TGTGCCAGCAGTTGGACAGGGGGCGACACTGAAGCTTTCTTT
TRBD1,TRBV28,.,17,TRBJ1-1,CASSLGGTGRLNTEAFF,TGTGCCAGCAGTTTGGGGGGGACAGGGCGCCTCAACACTGAAGCTTTCTTT
.,TRBV4-3,few,13,TRBJ1-1,CASSLDKGVWAFF,TGCGCCAGCAGCCTTGACAAAGGGGTCTGGGCTTTCTTT
.,TRBV25-1,.,14,TRBJ1-5,CASSGAGSNQPQHF,TGTGCCAGCAGTGGGGCAGGGAGCAATCAGCCCCAGCATTTT
.,TRBV5-6,.,13,TRBJ1-1,CASRLQGGAEAFF,TGTGCCAGCAGGCTACAGGGAGGCGCTGAAGCTTTCTTT
.,TRBV28,medium-sized,15,TRBJ1-1,CASFEGPSKKAEAFF,TGTGCCAGTTTTGAAGGTCCGAGTAAAAAAGCTGAAGCTTTCTTT
.,TRBV2,.,13,TRBJ2-3,CASSKGTTDTQYF,TGTGCCAGCAGTAAGGGCACCACAGATACGCAGTATTTT
TRBD1,TRBV7-9,.,15,TRBJ2-2,CASSADRGITGELFF,TGTGCCAGCAGCGCGGACAGGGGAATCACCGGGGAGCTGTTTTTT
.,TRBV28,.,13,TRBJ2-2,CASSHESTGELFF,TGTGCCAGCAGCCATGAATCCACCGGGGAGCTGTTTTTT
TRBD1,TRBV7-4,.,16,TRBJ1-1,CASSFIRGQLNTEAFF,TGTGCCAGCAGCTTTATACGGGGACAGTTGAACACTGAAGCTTTCTTT
TRBD1,TRBV5-1,.,13,TRBJ2-7,CASSSGTGDEQYF,TGCGCCAGCAGCTCCGGGACAGGGGACGAGCAGTACTTC
.,TRBV7-2,.,13,TRBJ2-5,CASSLKGQETQYF,TGTGCCAGCAGCTTAAAAGGCCAAGAGACCCAGTACTTC
.,TRBV4-1,.,18,TRBJ2-4,CASSPDLPGHQAKNIQYF,TGCGCCAGCAGCCCAGATCTCCCGGGACACCAAGCCAAAAACATTCAGTACTTC
TRBD1,TRBV7-3,.,18,TRBJ2-2,CASRRTGGSVTNTGELFF,TGTGCCAGCAGGCGGACAGGGGGCTCGGTGACGAACACCGGGGAGCTGTTTTTT
TRBD2,TRBV5-4,.,14,TRBJ2-7,CASSLRASGSVQYF,TGTGCCAGCAGCTTGAGGGCTAGCGGGAGCGTTCAGTACTTC
.,TRBV7-6,few,15,TRBJ2-2,CASSLAAGFTGELFF,TGTGCCAGCAGCTTAGCCGCGGGCTTTACCGGGGAGCTGTTTTTT
.,TRBV6-9,.,15,TRBJ2-7,CASSYSGEVLNEQYF,TGTGCCAGCAGTTACTCGGGTGAAGTCCTCAACGAGCAGTACTTC
TRBD1,TRBV10-3,once,13,TRBJ1-2,CAIKTGTGYGYTF,TGTGCCATCAAGACCGGGACAGGTTATGGCTACACCTTC
.,TRBV19,.,12,TRBJ2-7,CASSQRDYEQYF,TGTGCCAGTAGTCAAAGGGACTACGAGCAGTACTTC
.,TRBV30,.,12,TRBJ1-2,CAATRGDYGYTF,TGTGCCGCCACCCGGGGGGACTATGGCTACACCTTC
TRBD1,TRBV2,.,14,TRBJ1-2,CASSRQGGNGGYTF,TGTGCCAGCAGTAGACAGGGGGGAAATGGGGGCTACACCTTC
TRBD1,TRBV28,.,15,TRBJ1-1,CASTREGQPYTEAFF,TGTGCCAGCACCCGGGAGGGACAGCCTTACACTGAAGCTTTCTTT
.,TRBV5-5,.,15,TRBJ1-4,CASSPRGRSNEKLFF,TGTGCCAGCAGCCCTAGGGGGAGATCTAATGAAAAACTGTTTTTT
.,TRBV9,.,17,TRBJ2-1,CASSVGPDGSSYNEQFF,TGTGCCAGCAGCGTAGGACCCGACGGAAGCTCCTACAATGAGCAGTTCTTC